This T cell receptor beta chain was retrieved from a study of cytomegalovirus exposure and HLA in healthy donors. About the study: A previous analysis identified approximately 120 million unique TCR beta sequences derived from 180 million or so T cells.

This CDR3 comprises 21 residues. Trimming took 2 bases from V and 2 from J; bases not matched to a gene: 20. Germline V gene lookup returns CDR1 SGHVS and CDR2 FQNEAQ. In the PCR, 60 Vbeta and 13 Jbeta primers were used. The method was immunoSEQ multiplex PCR; TCRdb's version includes in-frame clones alone and lacks a portion of them. This table has over 150,000 clones, under 80% appearing once. About this clone itself: Its antigen is not identified.

Study outcomes and limitations: Three chains linked to CMV were shown in vitro to be specific for CMV antigens.

The TCR originated in a middle-aged man in good health and CMV-seronegative. The chain has TRBV7-8 and TRBJ2-1; 8 nucleotides match TRBD1. Sequenced material: PBMCs. The DNA for the CDR3 is TGTGCCAGCAGCTTAAAATCAAGGGGTGTCGGGACAGGCGATACCTACAATGAGCAGTTCTTC. It translates to CASSLKSRGVGTGDTYNEQFF.